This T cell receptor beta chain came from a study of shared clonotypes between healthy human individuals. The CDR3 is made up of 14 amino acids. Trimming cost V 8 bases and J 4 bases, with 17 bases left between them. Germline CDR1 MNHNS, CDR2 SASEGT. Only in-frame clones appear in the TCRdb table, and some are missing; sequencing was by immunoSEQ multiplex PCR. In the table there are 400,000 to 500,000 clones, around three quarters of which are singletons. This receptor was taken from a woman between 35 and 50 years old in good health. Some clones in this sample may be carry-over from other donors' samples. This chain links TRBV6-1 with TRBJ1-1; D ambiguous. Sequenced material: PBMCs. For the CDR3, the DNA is TGTGCCAGCCCTCTAACACCTCGGGTCACTGAAGCTTTCTTT. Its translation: CASPLTPRVTEAFF.